Below, 17 T cell receptor beta chains from the same sample are listed, as sequenced in a study of T cells in Graves' hyperthyroidism and ophthalmopathy. The CDR3 regions of TCR beta were amplified from RNA transcripts. The primer set for the first-round RT-PCR of the TCR CDR3 was HTBI. TCRdb reanalysed the multiplex PCR reads using MiXCR and keeps one entry per CDR3 protein. The sample holds 300,000 to 500,000 distinct CDR3 sequences, 11% to 15% seen once. The sequencing sample was made of blood. These receptor sequences come from a middle-aged man with Graves' ophthalmopathy.

There are many counts of this clonotype. This chain connects TRBV5-1 to TRBJ1-2; D not resolved. The V gene lost 0 bases and the J gene lost 7 bases, with 19 bases spanning the gap. CDR3 length equals 16 residues. CDR1 is SGHRS and CDR2 is YFSETQ in the germline V gene. CDR3 coding DNA: TGCGCCAGCAGCTTGGCCACGATCGCAGGAATGCTTGGCTACACCTTC. Its translation: CASSLATIAGMLGYTF.

The chain has TRBV5-1 and TRBJ2-7; a weak D match, TRBD1 (6 bases). V was pared by 0 bases and J by 2 bases, with 9 bases between. The germline V gene has CDR1 SGHRS and CDR2 YFSETQ. There are 14 residues in the CDR3. CDR3 bases: TGCGCCAGCAGCTTGGAGGACAGCACCTACGAGCAGTACTTC. It is translated as CASSLEDSTYEQYF.

This clonotype appeared many times. The chain carries TRBV3-1 and TRBJ2-2; no clear D gene. CDR1 and CDR2 from the germline V gene are LGHDT and YNNKEL (reference sequence). V was trimmed by 2 bases and J by 9 bases, leaving 7 bases between them. CDR3 length equals 12 residues. CDR3 in DNA: TGTGCCAGCAGCCAACAGAGTTGGGAGCTGTTTTTT. As protein: CASSQQSWELFF.

This clonotype was detected ten times or more. V gene TRBV30 combines with J gene TRBJ2-7; 10 nucleotides agree with TRBD2. This CDR3 has 14 residues. V dropped 1 base and J dropped 3; count of bases not matched to a gene: 3. CDR1 is GTSNPN and CDR2 is SVGIG in the germline V gene (reference sequence). The CDR3 sequence is CAWSELAGVYEQYF. Here the CDR3 DNA reads TGTGCCTGGAGTGAGCTAGCGGGAGTCTACGAGCAGTACTTC.

This clonotype has a handful of counts. The V call is TRBV29-1, the J call TRBJ1-1; no reliable D call. CDR1 is SQVTM and CDR2 is ANQGSEA in the germline V gene. V was pared by 3 bases and J by 6 bases, with 2 bases between. This CDR3 spans 9 amino acids. In DNA, the CDR3 is TGCAGCGTTGATGCTGAAGCTTTCTTT. Its translation: CSVDAEAFF.

This clonotype was found many times. The V gene is TRBV29-1, the J gene TRBJ2-1, with 9 bases matching TRBD2. Looked up from germline, CDR1 is SQVTM and CDR2 is ANQGSEA. The V gene end was trimmed by 7 bases and the J gene end by 5 bases; junction bases not matched to a gene: 15. This CDR3 comprises 16 residues. The CDR3 sequence: CSGFDSGRSANNEQFF. CDR3 DNA: TGCAGCGGTTTCGATAGCGGGAGATCAGCGAACAATGAGCAGTTCTTC.

In this sample, this clonotype turned up many times. The chain uses TRBV15 and TRBJ2-3, with a tentative D call TRBD2 (6 bases). CDR3 length equals 15 residues. The V end lost 1 base, the J end lost 0 bases, and 8 bases lay between the germline ends. Looked up from germline, CDR1 is LNHNV and CDR2 is YYDKDF (reference sequence). Here the CDR3 DNA reads TGTGCCACCAGCAGAGCGGGGACTAGCACAGATACGCAGTATTTT. It yields the protein CATSRAGTSTDTQYF.

Turning to this clonotype: A much more abundant neighbour one base away suggests this may be a read error. The V gene is TRBV10-1, the J gene TRBJ2-3, with D unresolved. The assigned J gene may be wrong: the sequence end matches TRBJ1-5 better. There are 13 residues in the CDR3. Germline CDR1 reads WNHNN; CDR2 reads SYGVQD (reference sequence). CDR3: CASSARLTDTQHF. The CDR3 nucleotides read TGCGCCAGCAGTGCCCGACTTACAGATACGCAGCATTTT.

This clonotype showed up just a few times. This chain links TRBV10-3 with TRBJ2-7; 11 nucleotides agree with TRBD2. CDR3 length: 16 amino acids. The ends lost 10 bases at V and 4 bases at J; junction bases unmatched: 15. Per germline, CDR1 ENHRY and CDR2 SYGVKD. DNA of the CDR3: TGTGCCACCCGTGACTATGTTAGCGGGAGGGCTTACGAGCAGTACTTC. Amino acid sequence: CATRDYVSGRAYEQYF.

This chain joins TRBV29-1 and TRBJ2-1, with D unresolved. The CDR3 totals 14 residues. Deletions cut 6 bases from V and 3 bases from J, with 15 bases between. Per germline, CDR1 SQVTM and CDR2 ANQGSEA. CDR3 DNA: TGCAGCGTAGCATCAGCCCAACTCTACAATGAGCAGTTCTTC. It specifies CSVASAQLYNEQFF.

V gene TRBV3-1 combines with J gene TRBJ2-3; TRBD2 aligns across 13 bases. With 1 base clipped from V and 4 bases from J, the junction kept 8 bases outside the gene matches. The CDR3 extends over 18 amino acids. Per the germline V gene, CDR1 is LGHDT and CDR2 is YNNKEL (reference sequence). CDR3 residues: CASSQVGTSGTQPDTQYF. The CDR3 DNA is TGTGCCAGCAGCCAAGTCGGGACTAGCGGGACTCAGCCAGATACGCAGTATTTT.

In this sample, this clonotype turned up many times. Here the CDR3 reads CASSEVRTSTDTQYF. Here the CDR3 DNA reads TGTGCCAGCAGTGAAGTCAGGACGAGCACAGATACGCAGTATTTT. V is TRBV2 and J is TRBJ2-3; no clear D gene. The CDR3 is 15 amino acids. Deletions cut 1 base from V and 0 bases from J, with 8 bases between. Germline values: CDR1 SNHLY, CDR2 FYNNEI.

This clonotype has just a few counts. The V gene is TRBV12-3 or TRBV12-4, the J gene TRBJ2-1, with D possibly TRBD1 on 6 matching bases. V was shortened by 5 bases and J by 5 bases, with 13 bases between the two germline ends. The length of the CDR3 is 14 residues. The CDR3 reads CASSGDRPHNEQFF. CDR3 sequence (DNA): TGTGCCAGCAGTGGAGACAGGCCTCACAATGAGCAGTTCTTC.

This clonotype was counted at least ten times. The chain carries TRBV28 and TRBJ2-7, with 11 bases lining up with TRBD2. V was pared by 6 bases and J by 3 bases, with 4 bases of the junction left unmatched. The CDR3 length is 14 residues. CDR1 MDHEN and CDR2 SYDVKM come from the germline V gene. DNA of the CDR3: TGTGCCAGCAGCGAGGGACTAGCGGACTACGAGCAGTACTTC. Encoded protein: CASSEGLADYEQYF.

Ten or more counts support this clonotype. It is likely a read error, because the conserved phenylalanine at the end of the CDR3 is missing. The gene calls are TRBV5-1 and TRBJ1-2; D gene unclear. The CDR3 length is 15 residues. V lost 0 bases and J 6 bases, leaving 15 bases between the germline ends. CDR1 SGHRS and CDR2 YFSETQ come from the germline V gene. The CDR3 region is CASSLAYGTLDGYTL. The CDR3 nucleotides read TGCGCCAGCAGCTTGGCCTACGGTACTCTGGATGGCTACACCCTC.

This clonotype was counted at least ten times. The chain employs TRBV7-9 and TRBJ2-1; D not resolved. Between the trimmed V and J ends, which lost 3 bases and 4 bases, there was a span of 10 bases. This CDR3 is built from 14 residues. CDR1 SEHNR and CDR2 FQNEAQ come from the germline V gene (reference sequence). The CDR3 is CASSLTEQYNEQFF. In nucleotides, the CDR3 is TGTGCCAGCAGCTTGACTGAGCAGTACAATGAGCAGTTCTTC.

This chain joins TRBV29-1 and TRBJ1-1; possible D gene TRBD1, 5 bases. Trimming removed 4 bases from V and 4 bases from J, with 19 bases in between. This CDR3 region has 15 residues. CDR1 and CDR2 (germline): SQVTM, ANQGSEA. CDR3 sequence reads: CSVVFWGKSGTEAFF. The CDR3 bases are TGCAGCGTTGTCTTCTGGGGGAAAAGTGGCACTGAAGCTTTCTTT.